What follows are 21 T cell receptor beta chains derived from one specimen sequenced in a study of blood T cells in healthy people across ages. For the second PCR, which ran for about 6 to 11 cycles, a sample-barcoded 5' primer and a J-beta primer mix were used. TCRdb independently ran MiXCR on the 5' RACE reads; one entry per CDR3 protein. In the table there are over a million distinct CDR3 sequences, around 42% of which are singletons. Sample: blood. The receptors were sampled from a woman under 30 in good health.

The sample holds a few counts of this clonotype. The rearrangement joins TRBV12-3 or TRBV12-4 to TRBJ2-3; 12 positions match TRBD2. CDR3 length equals 18 residues. Trimming cost V 6 bases and J 2 bases; bases outside gene matches: 12. The CDR3 nucleotides are TGTGCCAGCAGCCCAGGGGGTGGACTAGCGGGAATCACAGATACGCAGTATTTT. Residues: CASSPGGGLAGITDTQYF.

This chain connects TRBV2 to TRBJ2-1; 14 nucleotides match TRBD2. The DNA end lines up better with TRBJ2-7; the J call may be wrong. The CDR3 is 16 amino acids. CDR1 SNHLY and CDR2 FYNNEI come from the germline V gene. The CDR3 is CASSDPGLAGVDEQYF. CDR3 nucleotides: TGTGCCAGCAGTGACCCGGGACTAGCGGGAGTAGATGAGCAGTACTTC.

The CDR3 nucleotides are TGTGCCAGCAGCTTAGAACAGATACAAGAGACCCAGTACTTC. Protein product: CASSLEQIQETQYF. The gene calls are TRBV7-2 and TRBJ2-5; D remains ambiguous. Per germline, CDR1 SGHTA and CDR2 FQGNSA. The CDR3 loop spans 14 amino acids. With 1 base removed from V and 2 bases from J, the gap between germline ends came to 8 bases.

This CDR3 reads CSASGGGFTEAFF. The CDR3 DNA reads TGCAGTGCTAGCGGGGGGGGCTTCACTGAAGCTTTCTTT. The chain employs TRBV20-1 and TRBJ1-1, with D perhaps matching TRBD1 (6 bases). Deletions cut 3 bases from V and 4 bases from J, with 12 bases between. Germline CDR1 reads DFQATT; CDR2 reads SNEGSKA (reference sequence). CDR3 length equals 13 residues.

This clonotype has at least ten counts. This may be a read error, as it is one base from a much larger clone. The rearrangement uses TRBV20-1 and TRBJ2-1, with TRBD2 identical over 9 bases. CDR1 and CDR2 from the germline V gene are DFQATT and SNEGSKA (reference sequence). J gave up 8 bases and V 0 bases, and 8 bases lay outside the gene matches. This CDR3 spans 15 amino acids. The CDR3 bases are TGCAGTGCTAGAGATGGGGTAGCGGGAGTCCATGAGCAGTTCTTC. Its protein is CSARDGVAGVHEQFF.

This clonotype was found once. This sequence joins TRBV20-1 and TRBJ2-3, with 11 bases lining up with TRBD1. Per germline, CDR1 DFQATT and CDR2 SNEGSKA (reference sequence). This CDR3 is 13 amino acids long. The V and J ends lost 5 bases and 9 bases, in that order; junction bases with no gene match: 7. CDR3 bases: TGCAGTGCTCGGGACAGGGGGACGAGGACGCAGTATTTT. Its protein is CSARDRGTRTQYF.

The rearrangement links TRBV5-1 to TRBJ2-1; 10 positions agree with TRBD1. Germline V gene sequence: CDR1 SGHRS, CDR2 YFSETQ. V dropped 0 bases and J dropped 8; count of bases not matched to a gene: 5. CDR3 length: 15 amino acids. Here the CDR3 DNA reads TGCGCCAGCAGCTTGGATATCGGGACAGGGGATGAGCAGTTCTTC. Its translation is CASSLDIGTGDEQFF.

CDR3 nucleotides: TGTGCCACCGGGACTGGCAACAATGAGCAGTTCTTC. It is translated as CATGTGNNEQFF. The rearrangement links TRBV6-5 to TRBJ2-1, with a possible D match to TRBD2 (6 bases). Trimming took off 10 bases at V and 5 bases at J, with 12 bases between the two ends. The CDR3 loop spans 12 amino acids. From germline, CDR1 is MNHEY and CDR2 SVGAGI.

The rearrangement links TRBV15 to TRBJ2-3; D perhaps matches TRBD2 (6 bases). The CDR3 loop spans 16 amino acids. The V gene lost 0 bases and the J gene lost 4 bases, with 14 bases spanning the gap. CDR1 is LNHNV, CDR2 YYDKDF, per germline (reference sequence). The CDR3 DNA sequence: TGTGCCACCAGCAGAGATGGAACGGAGGGGCCAGATACGCAGTATTTT. Amino acid sequence: CATSRDGTEGPDTQYF.

This clonotype appeared a few times. The V gene is TRBV2, the J gene TRBJ2-7, with 7 bases identical to TRBD1. The germline gives CDR1 SNHLY, CDR2 FYNNEI. Trimming cost V 10 bases and J 3 bases; bases outside gene matches: 3. This CDR3 is built from 11 residues. The CDR3 DNA reads as TGTGCCATAACAGGGGACTACGAGCAGTACTTC. As protein: CAITGDYEQYF.

The V call is TRBV7-9, the J call TRBJ2-1, with a weak D call TRBD2 (5 bases). The J call is in doubt because the DNA end fits TRBJ2-7 better. Germline V gene data show CDR1 as SEHNR and CDR2 as FQNEAQ (reference sequence). This CDR3 is 16 amino acids long. The chain's CDR3 is CASSFPNEGSYNEQYF. The CDR3 nucleotides read TGTGCCAGCAGCTTCCCCAATGAGGGCTCCTACAATGAGCAGTACTTC.

The chain combines TRBV20-1 with TRBJ1-2; TRBD1 agrees at 9 bases. This CDR3 spans 15 amino acids. V dropped 5 bases and J dropped 7; count of bases not matched to a gene: 14. Germline CDR1 is DFQATT and CDR2 is SNEGSKA (reference sequence). The CDR3 sequence is CSAGSPGQGVGGYTF. CDR3 bases: TGCAGTGCTGGGAGCCCGGGACAGGGTGTAGGTGGCTACACCTTC.

The chain combines TRBV20-1 with TRBJ1-5; D is uncertain. The germline gives CDR1 DFQATT, CDR2 SNEGSKA (reference sequence). There are 16 residues in the CDR3. Trimming removed 0 bases from V and 1 base from J, with 13 bases in between. CDR3 protein: CSARDLYGTSNQPQHF. The DNA of the CDR3 is TGCAGTGCTAGAGATCTTTATGGCACAAGCAATCAGCCCCAGCATTTT.

This clonotype was counted many times. J is TRBJ2-7 and V is TRBV20-1; 10 bases agree with TRBD2. The germline V gene encodes CDR1 DFQATT and CDR2 SNEGSKA (reference sequence). The CDR3 extends over 13 amino acids. V shed 6 bases and J 3 bases; nucleotides not matched to a gene: 5. CDR3 residues: CSAKRTSGYEQYF. The CDR3 nucleotides read TGCAGTGCAAAACGGACTAGCGGCTACGAGCAGTACTTC.

This clonotype was observed many times. The genes are TRBV12-3 or TRBV12-4 and TRBJ2-7; possibly TRBD2 for D (5 bases). This CDR3 spans 11 amino acids. V lost 4 bases and J lost 4, with 5 bases in between. CDR3 sequence: CASSWRYEQYF. CDR3 in DNA: TGTGCCAGCAGTTGGAGGTACGAGCAGTACTTC.

The chain uses TRBV27 and TRBJ2-1; TRBD2 aligns across 8 bases. The V gene end was trimmed by 4 bases and the J gene end by 5 bases; junction bases not matched to a gene: 7. This CDR3 spans 15 amino acids. CDR1 and CDR2 (germline): MNHEY, SMNVEV (reference sequence). This CDR3 reads CASSSLAGRNNEQFF. The CDR3 DNA is TGTGCCAGCAGTTCCTTAGCGGGACGAAACAATGAGCAGTTCTTC.

This chain joins TRBV9 and TRBJ1-1; 7 nucleotides align to TRBD1. The CDR3 has 14 residues. Trimming at V came to 3 bases and at J to 6 bases, leaving 8 bases not matched to a gene. CDR1 and CDR2 (germline): SGDLS, YYNGEE. Here the CDR3 reads CASSAQTGRSEAFF. In nucleotides, the CDR3 is TGTGCCAGCAGCGCCCAGACAGGGAGGTCTGAAGCTTTCTTT.

The V call is TRBV7-9, the J call TRBJ2-1; the match to TRBD2 covers 9 bases. This CDR3 is 17 amino acids long. Looked up from germline, CDR1 is SEHNR and CDR2 is FQNEAQ (reference sequence). V trimming: 5 bases; J trimming: 9 bases; junction bases outside the gene matches: 17. The CDR3 DNA reads TGTGCCAGCAGCCCCGGGACTAGCAACTCTTTATACGGTGAGCAGTTCTTC. The encoded protein is CASSPGTSNSLYGEQFF.

Details on this clonotype: A much more abundant neighbour one base away suggests this may be a read error. The chain links TRBV18 to TRBJ1-1, with D unresolved. From germline, CDR1 is KGHSH and CDR2 LQKENI. The V gene lost 1 base and the J gene lost 3 bases, with 6 bases spanning the gap. This CDR3 is built from 13 residues. The CDR3 DNA reads TGTGCCAGCTCACCACAGGAGGACACTGAAGCTTTCTTT. This translates into CASSPQEDTEAFF.

The table lists this clonotype with a count of one. The J gene is TRBJ2-1, the V gene TRBV20-1, with D perhaps matching TRBD1 or TRBD2 (5 bases each). V shed 6 bases and J shed 0 bases, with 15 bases lying between them. CDR1 DFQATT and CDR2 SNEGSKA come from the germline V gene (reference sequence). The CDR3 has 15 residues. CDR3 residues: CSARGRRLSYNEQFF. CDR3 in DNA: TGCAGTGCGAGGGGACGGCGCCTCTCCTACAATGAGCAGTTCTTC.

Only a few counts were recorded for this clonotype. The chain carries TRBV4-1 and TRBJ1-2; D is possibly TRBD1 (5 bases). Between the trimmed V and J ends, which lost 0 bases and 8 bases, there was a span of 19 bases. CDR1 MGHRA and CDR2 YSYEKL come from the germline V gene. The CDR3 is made up of 16 amino acids. The CDR3 DNA reads as TGCGCCAGCAGCCAAGATTTGGCAGGGACGTTTAGAGGCTACACCTTC. This codes for CASSQDLAGTFRGYTF.